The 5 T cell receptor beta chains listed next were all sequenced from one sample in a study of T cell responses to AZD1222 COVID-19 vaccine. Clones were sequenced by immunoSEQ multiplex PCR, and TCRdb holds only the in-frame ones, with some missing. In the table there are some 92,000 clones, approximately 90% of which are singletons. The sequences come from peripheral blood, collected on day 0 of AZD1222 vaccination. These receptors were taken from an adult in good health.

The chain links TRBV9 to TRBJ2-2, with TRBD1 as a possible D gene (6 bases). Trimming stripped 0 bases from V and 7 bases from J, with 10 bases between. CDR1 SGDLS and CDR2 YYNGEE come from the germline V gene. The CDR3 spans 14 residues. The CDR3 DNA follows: TGTGCCAGCAGCGTAGTGGGGGCCGGCGGGGAGCTGTTTTTT. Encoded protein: CASSVVGAGGELFF.

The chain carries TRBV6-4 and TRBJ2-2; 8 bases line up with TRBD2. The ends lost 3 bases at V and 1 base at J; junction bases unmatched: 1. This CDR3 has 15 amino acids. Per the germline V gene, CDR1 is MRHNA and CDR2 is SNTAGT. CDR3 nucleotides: TGTGCCAGCAGTGAGCTAGCGGGGAACACCGGGGAGCTGTTTTTT. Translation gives CASSELAGNTGELFF.

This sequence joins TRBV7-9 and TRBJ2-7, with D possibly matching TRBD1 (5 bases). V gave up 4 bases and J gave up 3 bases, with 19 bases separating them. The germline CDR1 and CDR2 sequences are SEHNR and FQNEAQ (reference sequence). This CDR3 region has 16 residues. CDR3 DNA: TGTGCCAGCAGCTCGCTTAAGGGGCAGAAAGACTACGAGCAGTACTTC. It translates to CASSSLKGQKDYEQYF.

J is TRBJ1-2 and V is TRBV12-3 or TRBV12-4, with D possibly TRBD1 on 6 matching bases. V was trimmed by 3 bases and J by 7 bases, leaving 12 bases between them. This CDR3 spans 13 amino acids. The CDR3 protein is CASSFMTRGGYTF. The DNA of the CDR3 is TGTGCCAGCAGTTTTATGACCAGGGGTGGCTACACCTTC.

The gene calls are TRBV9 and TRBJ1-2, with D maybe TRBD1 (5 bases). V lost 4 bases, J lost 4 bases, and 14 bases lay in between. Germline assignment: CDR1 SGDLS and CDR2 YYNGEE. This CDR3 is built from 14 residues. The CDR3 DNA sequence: TGTGCCAGCAGCCTGAGTCGACAGAGCTATGGCTACACCTTC. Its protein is CASSLSRQSYGYTF.